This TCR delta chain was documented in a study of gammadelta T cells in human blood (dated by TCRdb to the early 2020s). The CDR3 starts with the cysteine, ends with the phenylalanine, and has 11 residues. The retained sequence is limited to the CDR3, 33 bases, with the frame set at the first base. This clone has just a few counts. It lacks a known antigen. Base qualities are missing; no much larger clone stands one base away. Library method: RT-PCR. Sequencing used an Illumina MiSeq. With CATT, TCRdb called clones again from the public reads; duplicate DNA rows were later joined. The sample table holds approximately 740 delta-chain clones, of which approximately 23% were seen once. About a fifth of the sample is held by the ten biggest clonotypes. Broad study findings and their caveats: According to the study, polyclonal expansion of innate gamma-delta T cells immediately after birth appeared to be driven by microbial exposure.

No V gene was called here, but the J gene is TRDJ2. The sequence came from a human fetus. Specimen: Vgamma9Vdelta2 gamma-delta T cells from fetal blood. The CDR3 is CASALTAQLFF. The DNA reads TGTGCTAGTGCTTTGACAGCACAACTCTTCTTT.